These 3 T cell receptor beta chains were all obtained from the same sample, sequenced in a study of blood T cell repertoires in COVID-19. Profiled with immunoSEQ multiplex PCR; TCRdb holds only in-frame clones, not every one. The sample consists of approximately 380,000 clones, 88% of them appearing once. The sequencing sample was made of PBMCs or T cells enriched from blood (not recorded which). Receptors originate from a woman aged 18-29 years who had recovered from COVID-19.

The V gene is TRBV28, the J gene TRBJ2-7, with 8 bases lining up with TRBD1. With 5 bases clipped from V and 4 bases from J, the junction kept 7 bases outside the gene matches. Germline assignment: CDR1 MDHEN and CDR2 SYDVKM. This CDR3 comprises 14 residues. The CDR3 is CASSLGQGPYEQYF. Written as DNA, the CDR3 is TGTGCCAGCAGTCTCGGACAGGGACCATACGAGCAGTACTTC. The full variable domain, its missing parts supplied by reference TRBV28 and TRBJ2-7, is DVKVTQSSRYLVKRTGEKVFLECVQDMDHENMFWYRQDPGLGLRLIYFSYDVKMKEKGDIPEGYSVSREKKERFSLILESASTNQTSMYLCASSLGQGPYEQYFGPGTRLTVT.

The sample holds a few counts of this clone. The chain joins TRBV6-4 to TRBJ2-7, with 9 bases matching TRBD1. Germline V gene lookup returns CDR1 MRHNA and CDR2 SNTAGT. CDR3 length: 17 amino acids. V was pared by 1 base and J by 3 bases, with 10 bases of the junction left unmatched. As DNA, the CDR3 is TGTGCCAGCAGTGACTTGTTGGGACAGGGAATTAACTACGAGCAGTACTTC. It specifies CASSDLLGQGINYEQYF.

The J gene is TRBJ2-3, the V gene TRBV5-1, with D tentatively TRBD1 (5 bases). This CDR3 has 14 amino acids. V was trimmed by 2 bases and J by 2 bases, leaving 9 bases between them. Germline CDR1 and CDR2: SGHRS and YFSETQ. The CDR3 DNA sequence: TGCGCCAGCAGCTTTGCACAGGTCACAGATACGCAGTATTTT. It translates to CASSFAQVTDTQYF.